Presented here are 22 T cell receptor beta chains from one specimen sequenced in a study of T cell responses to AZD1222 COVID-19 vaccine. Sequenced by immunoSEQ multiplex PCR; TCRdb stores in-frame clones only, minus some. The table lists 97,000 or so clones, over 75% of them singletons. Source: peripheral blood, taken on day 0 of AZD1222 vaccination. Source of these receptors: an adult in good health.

CDR3 protein: CASSPVSSPAYNEQFF. In DNA, the CDR3 is TGCGCCAGCAGCCCCGTTTCTAGCCCAGCTTACAATGAGCAGTTCTTC. J is TRBJ2-1 and V is TRBV5-1; a weak D match, TRBD2 (5 bases). Trimming pared 4 bases from V and 4 bases from J, leaving 18 bases between. Germline V lookup: CDR1 SGHRS, CDR2 YFSETQ. CDR3 length equals 16 residues.

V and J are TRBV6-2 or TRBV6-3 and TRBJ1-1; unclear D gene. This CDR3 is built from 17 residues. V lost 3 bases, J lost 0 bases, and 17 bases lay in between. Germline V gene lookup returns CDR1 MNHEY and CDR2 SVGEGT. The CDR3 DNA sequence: TGTGCCAGCAGTTATCCTGGCGGGTTCGGCATGAACACTGAAGCTTTCTTT. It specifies CASSYPGGFGMNTEAFF.

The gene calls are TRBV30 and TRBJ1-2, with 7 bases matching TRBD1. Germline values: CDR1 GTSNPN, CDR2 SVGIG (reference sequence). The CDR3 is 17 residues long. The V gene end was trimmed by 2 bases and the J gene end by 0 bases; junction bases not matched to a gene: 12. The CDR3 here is CAWSHPIRQGTNYGYTF. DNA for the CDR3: TGTGCCTGGAGTCACCCGATCAGACAGGGCACTAACTATGGCTACACCTTC.

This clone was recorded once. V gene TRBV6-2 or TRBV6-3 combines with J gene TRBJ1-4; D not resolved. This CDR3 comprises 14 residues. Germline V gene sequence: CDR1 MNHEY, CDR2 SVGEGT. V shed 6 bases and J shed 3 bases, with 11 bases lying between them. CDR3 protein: CASSPQEANEKLFF. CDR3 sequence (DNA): TGTGCCAGCAGCCCCCAGGAGGCTAATGAAAAACTGTTTTTT.

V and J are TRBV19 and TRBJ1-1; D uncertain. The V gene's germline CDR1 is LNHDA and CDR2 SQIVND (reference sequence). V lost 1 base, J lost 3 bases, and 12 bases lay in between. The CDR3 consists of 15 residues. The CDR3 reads CASSIVAERDTEAFF. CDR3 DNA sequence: TGTGCCAGTAGTATAGTAGCGGAGCGAGACACTGAAGCTTTCTTT. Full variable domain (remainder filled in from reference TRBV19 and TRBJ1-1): DGGITQSPKYLFRKEGQNVTLSCEQNLNHDAMYWYRQDPGQGLRLIYYSQIVNDFQKGDIAEGYSVSREKKESFPLTVTSAQKNPTAFYLCASSIVAERDTEAFFGQGTRLTVV.

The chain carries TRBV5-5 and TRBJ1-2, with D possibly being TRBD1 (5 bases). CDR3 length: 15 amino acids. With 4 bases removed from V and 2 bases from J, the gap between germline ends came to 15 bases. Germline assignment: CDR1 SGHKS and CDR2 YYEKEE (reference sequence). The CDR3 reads CASSLGVGENYGYTF. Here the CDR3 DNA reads TGTGCCAGCAGCCTTGGCGTGGGGGAAAACTATGGCTACACCTTC.

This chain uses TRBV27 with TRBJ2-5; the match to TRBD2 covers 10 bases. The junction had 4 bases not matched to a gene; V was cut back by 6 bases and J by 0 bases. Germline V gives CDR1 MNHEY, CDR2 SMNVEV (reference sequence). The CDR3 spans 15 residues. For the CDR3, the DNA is TGTGCCAGCAGGGGACTAGCGACCGACCAAGAGACCCAGTACTTC. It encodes CASRGLATDQETQYF.

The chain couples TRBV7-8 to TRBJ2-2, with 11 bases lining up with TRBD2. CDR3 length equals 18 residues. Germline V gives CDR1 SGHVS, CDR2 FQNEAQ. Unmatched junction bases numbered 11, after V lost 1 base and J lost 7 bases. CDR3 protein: CASSLVLRLAGRNGELFF. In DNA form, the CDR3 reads TGTGCCAGCAGCTTAGTTCTTCGACTAGCGGGAAGGAACGGGGAGCTGTTTTTT.

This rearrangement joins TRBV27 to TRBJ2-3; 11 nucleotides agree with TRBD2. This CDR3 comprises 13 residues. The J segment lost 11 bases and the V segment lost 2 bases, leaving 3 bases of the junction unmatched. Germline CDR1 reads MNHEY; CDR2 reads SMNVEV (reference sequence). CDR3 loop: CASSLASGRWQYF. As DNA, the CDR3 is TGTGCCAGCAGTTTAGCTAGCGGGAGGTGGCAGTATTTT.

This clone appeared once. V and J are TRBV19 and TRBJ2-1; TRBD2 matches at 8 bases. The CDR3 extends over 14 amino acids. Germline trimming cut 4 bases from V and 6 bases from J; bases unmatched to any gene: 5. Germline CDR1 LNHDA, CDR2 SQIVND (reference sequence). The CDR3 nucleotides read TGTGCCAGTAGTAGAGTAGCGGGAACCAATGAGCAGTTCTTC. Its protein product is CASSRVAGTNEQFF.

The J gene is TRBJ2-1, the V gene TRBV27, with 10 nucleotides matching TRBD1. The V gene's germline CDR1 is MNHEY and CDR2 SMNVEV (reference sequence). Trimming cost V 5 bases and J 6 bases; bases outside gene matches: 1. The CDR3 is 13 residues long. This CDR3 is CASSRDRGNEQFF. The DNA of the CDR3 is TGTGCCAGCAGTCGGGACAGGGGCAATGAGCAGTTCTTC.

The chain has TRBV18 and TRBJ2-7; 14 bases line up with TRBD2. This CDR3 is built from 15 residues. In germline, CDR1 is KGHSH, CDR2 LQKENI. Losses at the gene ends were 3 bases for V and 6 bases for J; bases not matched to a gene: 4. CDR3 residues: CASSPTGLAGGEQYF. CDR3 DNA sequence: TGTGCCAGCTCACCTACCGGACTAGCGGGAGGCGAGCAGTACTTC.

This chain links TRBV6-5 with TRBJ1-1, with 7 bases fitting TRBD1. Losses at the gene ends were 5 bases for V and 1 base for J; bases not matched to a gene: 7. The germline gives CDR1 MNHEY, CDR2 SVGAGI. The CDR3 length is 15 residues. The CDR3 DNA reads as TGTGCCAGCAGTCCGATGGACAGGACGAACACTGAAGCTTTCTTT. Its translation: CASSPMDRTNTEAFF.

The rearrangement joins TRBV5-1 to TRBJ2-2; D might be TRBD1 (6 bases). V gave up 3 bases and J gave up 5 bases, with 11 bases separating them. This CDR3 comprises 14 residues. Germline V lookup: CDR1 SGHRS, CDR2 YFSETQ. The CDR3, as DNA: TGCGCCAGCAGCTCTACAGGGATTACCGGGGAGCTGTTTTTT. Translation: CASSSTGITGELFF.

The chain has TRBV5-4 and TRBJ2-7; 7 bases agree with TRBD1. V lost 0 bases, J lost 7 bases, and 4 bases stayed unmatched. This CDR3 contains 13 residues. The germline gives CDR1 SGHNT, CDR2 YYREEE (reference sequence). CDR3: CASSLGRGQEQYF. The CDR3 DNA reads TGTGCCAGCAGCTTGGGAAGGGGACAGGAGCAGTACTTC.

CDR3 in amino acids: CASRATSTDTQYF. DNA of the CDR3: TGTGCCAGCAGGGCGACTAGCACAGATACGCAGTATTTT. The chain is built from TRBV28 and TRBJ2-3; D is uncertain. V shed 6 bases and J shed 0 bases, with 7 bases lying between them. This CDR3 spans 13 amino acids. CDR1 MDHEN and CDR2 SYDVKM come from the germline V gene.

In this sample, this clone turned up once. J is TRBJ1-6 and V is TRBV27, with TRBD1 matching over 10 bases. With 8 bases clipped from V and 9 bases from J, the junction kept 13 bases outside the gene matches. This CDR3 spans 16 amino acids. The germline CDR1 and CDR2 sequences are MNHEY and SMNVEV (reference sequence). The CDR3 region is CASGGLRQGAGSPLHF. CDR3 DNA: TGTGCCAGCGGGGGGTTGCGACAGGGGGCGGGTTCACCCCTCCACTTT.

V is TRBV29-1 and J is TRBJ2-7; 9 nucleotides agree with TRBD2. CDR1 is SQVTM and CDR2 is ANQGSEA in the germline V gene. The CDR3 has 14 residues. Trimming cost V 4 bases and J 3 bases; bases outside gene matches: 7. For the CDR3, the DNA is TGCAGCGTTGGTAGCGGGAGCGCGGGCTACGAGCAGTACTTC. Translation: CSVGSGSAGYEQYF.

The CDR3 sequence is CAIRATDRGTDTQYF. The CDR3 DNA reads as TGTGCCATCAGAGCCACGGACAGGGGAACAGATACGCAGTATTTT. This rearrangement joins TRBV10-3 to TRBJ2-3; TRBD1 matches 9 bases. V lost 6 bases to trimming and J lost 3 bases; unmatched junction nucleotides: 7. Germline V gene sequence: CDR1 ENHRY, CDR2 SYGVKD. The CDR3 has 15 amino acids.

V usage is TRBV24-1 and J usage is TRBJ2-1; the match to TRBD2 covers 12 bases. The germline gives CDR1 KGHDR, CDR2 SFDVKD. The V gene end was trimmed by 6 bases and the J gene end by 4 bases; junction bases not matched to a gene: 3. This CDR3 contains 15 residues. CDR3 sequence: CATSYGTSGYNEQFF. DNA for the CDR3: TGTGCCACCAGTTACGGGACTAGCGGGTACAATGAGCAGTTCTTC.

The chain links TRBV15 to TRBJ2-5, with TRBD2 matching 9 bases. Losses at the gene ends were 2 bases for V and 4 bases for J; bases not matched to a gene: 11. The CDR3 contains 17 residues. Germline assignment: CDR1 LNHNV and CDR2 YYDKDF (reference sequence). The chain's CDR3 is CATSRFSGRGVVETQYF. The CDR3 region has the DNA TGTGCCACCAGCAGATTTAGCGGGAGAGGGGTAGTAGAGACCCAGTACTTC.

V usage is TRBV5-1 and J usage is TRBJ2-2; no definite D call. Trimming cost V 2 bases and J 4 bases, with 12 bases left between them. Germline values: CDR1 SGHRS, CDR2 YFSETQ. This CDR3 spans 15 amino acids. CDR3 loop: CASSLSEVSTGELFF. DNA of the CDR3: TGCGCCAGCAGCTTAAGCGAGGTCTCCACCGGGGAGCTGTTTTTT.